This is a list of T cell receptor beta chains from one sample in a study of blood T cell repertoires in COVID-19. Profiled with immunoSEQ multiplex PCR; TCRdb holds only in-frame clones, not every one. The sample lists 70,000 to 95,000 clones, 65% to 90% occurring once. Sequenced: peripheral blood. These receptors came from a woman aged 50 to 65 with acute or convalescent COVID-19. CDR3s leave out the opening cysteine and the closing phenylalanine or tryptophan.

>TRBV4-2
ASSQDEANTEAF
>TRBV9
ASSVVVGGEQY
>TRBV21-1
ASSRGAAGENTEAF
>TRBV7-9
ASSPGQNQETQY
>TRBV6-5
ASSTTQTNYGYT
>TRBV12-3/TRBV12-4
ASRSTGEETQY
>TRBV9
ASSVDIGQGYEQY
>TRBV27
ASSGQAGGLTDTQY
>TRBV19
ASSLDLYSYNSPLH
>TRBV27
ASSFVAGANQPQH